This T cell receptor beta chain derives from a study of regulatory T cells in long-lasting Graves disease. The table lists this clonotype with many counts. Time point specified: newly diagnosed GD, antithyroid drugs for less than 3 months. Preparation of the TCR library used RNA extracted from PBMCs. According to the study, TCR beta libraries were built with iRepertoire HTBI primers and CDR3-region Arm-PCR. MiXCR, applied by TCRdb to the multiplex PCR reads, yields one record per CDR3 protein. The sample yields 350,000 to 550,000 distinct CDR3 sequences, 12% to 15% seen once. V gave up 5 bases and J gave up 6 bases; unmatched junction bases: 11. Germline V lookup: CDR1 MNHNS, CDR2 SASEGT. The CDR3 has 15 amino acids. In addition, the sample was reused for a study of T cells in Graves' hyperthyroidism and ophthalmopathy.

The receptor was isolated from a woman in her forties or fifties with Graves disease. The chain carries TRBV6-1 and TRBJ2-7, with 9 bases identical to TRBD1. The sample consisted of peripheral blood mononuclear cells (PBMCs), taken at new diagnosis, from a patient treated with antithyroid drugs. The chain's CDR3 is CASSRRQGQGSEQYF. Written as DNA, the CDR3 is TGTGCCAGCAGTCGACGACAGGGACAGGGCTCCGAGCAGTACTTC.